This T cell receptor beta chain is from a study of CD8 T cells in Susac syndrome. CDR3 length equals 14 residues. Germline V gene lookup returns CDR1 MNHEY and CDR2 SVGAGI. V lost 0 bases and J lost 4, with 10 bases in between. Random-hexamer reverse transcription was applied to about 0.5 to 1 ug RNA. TCR beta CDR3 was amplified by immunoSEQ covering 54 Vbeta and 13 Jbeta. TCRdb passed the immunoSEQ multiplex PCR reads through MiXCR, listing each CDR3 protein once. The table shows under 200,000 distinct CDR3 sequences, with 94% occurring only once. This clonotype was sampled from a human donor with Susac syndrome. What was sequenced was CD4+ T cells from PBMCs. V usage is TRBV6-5 and J usage is TRBJ2-7; tentatively, D is TRBD1 (5 bases). The CDR3 nucleotides read TGTGCCAGCAGTTACTCGTTGGGGCTATACGAGCAGTACTTC. Encoded protein: CASSYSLGLYEQYF.